Reported below is one T cell receptor (beta chain). Its antigen remains unknown. This sample also contains other DNA sequences that code for the same CDR3. The germline CDR1 and CDR2 sequences are MNHEY and SVGAGI. The CDR3 runs to 13 residues. V lost 0 bases to trimming and J lost 4 bases, with 6 bases between them. This record comes from a study of beta chain features in type 1 diabetes. Study details: Healthy donors and patients showed comparable age, gender and cell yields.

cDNA synthesis used the whole RNA isolate, giving expressed TCRB sequences. Method: immunoSEQ multiplex PCR; TCRdb's copy keeps in-frame clones and lacks some. The data show under 400,000 clones, with approximately 12% seen just once and about 0.018% held by the top ten. Study conclusions and caveats: There was a possibility that cDNA sequencing over-represented cells with high TCR expression. Among patients, naive, central memory and Treg TCRB repertoires appeared more similar than among healthy donors. Shortening that was moderate but significant affected the TCRB CDR3s of Type 1 diabetes patients in all four CD4+ subsets.

The gene calls are TRBV6-5 and TRBJ1-2, with D hard to call. Specimen: naive CD4+ T cells from blood. The source of this sequence is a man aged 18 to 30 in good health. CDR3 in DNA: TGTGCCAGCAGTTACTCCCGGGGCTATGGCTACACCTTC. It is translated as CASSYSRGYGYTF.